This TCR beta chain was sequenced in a study of CD8+ T cells in alopecia areata. The sequencing template was cDNA reverse transcribed from extracted RNA. The protocol was immunoSEQ multiplex PCR, while the TCRdb copy is restricted to in-frame clones and leaves out a portion. The sample holds some 200,000 clones, roughly 62% seen once. Sample treatment: oral pan-JAK inhibitor, 5-10 mg twice daily. The receptor was isolated from a human donor with alopecia areata. The sample was CD8+ T cells sorted from blood, taken at week 24, from a patient treated with tofacitinib.

DNA of the CDR3: TGTGCCACCAGCAGAGATGGGGGTGATGGCACAGATACGCAGTATTTT. Translating it yields CATSRDGGDGTDTQYF. The rearrangement links TRBV15 to TRBJ2-3; D is tentatively TRBD1 or TRBD2 (5 bases each). The germline CDR1 and CDR2 sequences are LNHNV and YYDKDF (reference sequence). Trimming shortened V by 0 bases and J by 1 base, and 11 bases separated the two germline ends. The CDR3 is made up of 16 amino acids.